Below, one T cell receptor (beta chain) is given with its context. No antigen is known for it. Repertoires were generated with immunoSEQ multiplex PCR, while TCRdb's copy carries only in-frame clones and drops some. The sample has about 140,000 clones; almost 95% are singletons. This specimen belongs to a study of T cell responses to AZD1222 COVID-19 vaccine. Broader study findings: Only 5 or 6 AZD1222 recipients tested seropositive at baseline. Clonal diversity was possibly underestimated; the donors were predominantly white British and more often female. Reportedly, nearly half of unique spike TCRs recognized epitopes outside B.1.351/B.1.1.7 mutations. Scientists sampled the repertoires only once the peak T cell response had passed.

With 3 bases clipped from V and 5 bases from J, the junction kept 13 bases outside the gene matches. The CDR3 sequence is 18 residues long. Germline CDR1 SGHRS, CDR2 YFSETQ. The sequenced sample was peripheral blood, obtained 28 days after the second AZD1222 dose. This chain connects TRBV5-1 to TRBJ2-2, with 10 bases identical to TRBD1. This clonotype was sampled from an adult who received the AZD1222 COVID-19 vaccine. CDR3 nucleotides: TGCGCCAGCAGCTCCTACCGCGGGACAGGGGATGGGACCGGGGAGCTGTTTTTT. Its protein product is CASSSYRGTGDGTGELFF.